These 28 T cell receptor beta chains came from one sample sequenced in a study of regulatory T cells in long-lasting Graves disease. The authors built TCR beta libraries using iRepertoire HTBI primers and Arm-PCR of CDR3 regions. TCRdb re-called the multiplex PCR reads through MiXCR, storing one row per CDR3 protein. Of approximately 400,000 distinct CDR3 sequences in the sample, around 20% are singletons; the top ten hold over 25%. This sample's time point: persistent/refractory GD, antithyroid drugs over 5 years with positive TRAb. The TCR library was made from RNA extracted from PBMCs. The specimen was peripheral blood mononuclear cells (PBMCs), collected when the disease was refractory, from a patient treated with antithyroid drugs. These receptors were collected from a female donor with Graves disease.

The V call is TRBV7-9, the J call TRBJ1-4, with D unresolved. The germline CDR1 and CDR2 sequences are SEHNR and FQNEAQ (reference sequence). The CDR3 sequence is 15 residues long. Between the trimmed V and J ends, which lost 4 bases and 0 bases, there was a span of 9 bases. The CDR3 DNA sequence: TGTGCCAGCAGCTCGACGGCGACAACTAATGAAAAACTGTTTTTT. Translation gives CASSSTATTNEKLFF.

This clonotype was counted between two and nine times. The CDR3 DNA is TGTGCCAGCAGCTTAACTAGTATAGTTCCCTACAATGAGCAGTTCTTC. Its protein is CASSLTSIVPYNEQFF. This chain links TRBV11-2 with TRBJ2-1, with D possibly matching TRBD2 (5 bases). Germline V gene lookup returns CDR1 SGHAT and CDR2 FQNNGV. This CDR3 is 16 amino acids long. Trimming removed 2 bases at V and 2 bases at J, with 13 bases between.

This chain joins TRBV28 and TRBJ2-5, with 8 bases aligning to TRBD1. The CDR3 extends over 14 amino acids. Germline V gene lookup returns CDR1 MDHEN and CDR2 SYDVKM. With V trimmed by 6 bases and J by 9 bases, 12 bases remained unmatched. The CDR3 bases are TGTGCCAGCAGCTCCGGGACAGGATCCTCGGCCCAGTACTTC. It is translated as CASSSGTGSSAQYF.

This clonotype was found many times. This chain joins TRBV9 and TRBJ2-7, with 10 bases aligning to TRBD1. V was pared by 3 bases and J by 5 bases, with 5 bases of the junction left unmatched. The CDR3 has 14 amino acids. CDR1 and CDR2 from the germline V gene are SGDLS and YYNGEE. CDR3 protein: CASSATGGLDEQYF. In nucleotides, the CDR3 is TGTGCCAGCAGCGCGACAGGGGGCTTGGACGAGCAGTACTTC.

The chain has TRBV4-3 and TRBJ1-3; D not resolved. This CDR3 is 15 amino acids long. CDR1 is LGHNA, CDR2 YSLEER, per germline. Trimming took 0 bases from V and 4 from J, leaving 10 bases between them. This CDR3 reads CASSQERRRGNTIYF. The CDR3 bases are TGCGCCAGCAGCCAAGAACGGAGACGAGGAAACACCATATATTTT.

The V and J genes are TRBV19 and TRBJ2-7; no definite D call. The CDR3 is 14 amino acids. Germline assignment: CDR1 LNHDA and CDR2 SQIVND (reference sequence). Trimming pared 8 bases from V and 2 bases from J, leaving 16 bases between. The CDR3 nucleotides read TGTGCCAGTGCGGACGCTGGCTATGCCTACGAGCAGTACTTC. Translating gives CASADAGYAYEQYF.

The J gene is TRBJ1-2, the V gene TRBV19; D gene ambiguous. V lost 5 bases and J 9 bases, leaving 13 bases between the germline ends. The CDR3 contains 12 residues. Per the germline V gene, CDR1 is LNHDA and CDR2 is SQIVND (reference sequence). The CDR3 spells CASSADQVSYTF. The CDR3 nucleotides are TGTGCCAGTAGTGCGGACCAGGTCAGCTACACCTTC.

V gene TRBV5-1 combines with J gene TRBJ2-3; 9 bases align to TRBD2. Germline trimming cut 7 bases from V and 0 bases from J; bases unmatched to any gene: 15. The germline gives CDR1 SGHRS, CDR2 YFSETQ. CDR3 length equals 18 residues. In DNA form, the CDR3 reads TGCGCCAGCGGCCCCGGACTAGCGAGAGGGCTTAGCACAGATACGCAGTATTTT. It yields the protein CASGPGLARGLSTDTQYF.

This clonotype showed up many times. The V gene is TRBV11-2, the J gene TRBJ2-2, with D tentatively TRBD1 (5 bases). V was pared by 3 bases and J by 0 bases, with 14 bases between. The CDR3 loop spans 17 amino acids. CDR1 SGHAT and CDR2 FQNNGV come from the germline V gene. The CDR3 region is CASSFGSRVANTGELFF. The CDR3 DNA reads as TGTGCCAGCAGCTTTGGTTCCAGGGTGGCGAACACCGGGGAGCTGTTTTTT.

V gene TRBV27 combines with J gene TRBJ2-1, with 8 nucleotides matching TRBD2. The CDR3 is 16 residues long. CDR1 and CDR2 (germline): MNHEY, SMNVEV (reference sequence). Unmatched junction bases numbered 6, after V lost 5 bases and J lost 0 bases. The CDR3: CASSPYSGSSYNEQFF. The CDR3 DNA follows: TGTGCCAGCAGTCCCTACAGCGGGAGCTCCTACAATGAGCAGTTCTTC.

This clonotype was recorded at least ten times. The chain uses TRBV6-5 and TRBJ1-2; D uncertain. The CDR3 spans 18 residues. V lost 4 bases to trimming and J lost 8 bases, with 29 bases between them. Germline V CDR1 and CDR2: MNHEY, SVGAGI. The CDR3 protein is CASSSHYLLQIQLKGYTF. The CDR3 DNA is TGTGCCAGCAGTTCACACTACCTGCTACAGATACAGCTTAAGGGCTACACCTTC.

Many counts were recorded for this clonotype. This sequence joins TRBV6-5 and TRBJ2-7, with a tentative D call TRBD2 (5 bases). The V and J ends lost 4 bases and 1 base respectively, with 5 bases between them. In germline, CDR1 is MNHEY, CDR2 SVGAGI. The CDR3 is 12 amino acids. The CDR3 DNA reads TGTGCCAGCAGTTGGGAGTCCTACGAGCAGTACTTC. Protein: CASSWESYEQYF.

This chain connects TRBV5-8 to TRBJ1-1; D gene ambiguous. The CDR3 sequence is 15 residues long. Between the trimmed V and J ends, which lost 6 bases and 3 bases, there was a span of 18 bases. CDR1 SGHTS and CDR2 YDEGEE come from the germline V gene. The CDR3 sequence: CASTIGSGRDTEAFF. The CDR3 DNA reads TGTGCCAGCACCATAGGGAGCGGAAGGGACACTGAAGCTTTCTTT.

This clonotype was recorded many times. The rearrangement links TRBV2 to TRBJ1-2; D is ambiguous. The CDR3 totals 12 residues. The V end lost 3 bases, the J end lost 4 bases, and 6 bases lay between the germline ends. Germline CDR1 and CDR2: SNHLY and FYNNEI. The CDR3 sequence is CASSDGTYGYTF. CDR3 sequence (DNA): TGTGCCAGCAGTGACGGCACCTATGGCTACACCTTC.

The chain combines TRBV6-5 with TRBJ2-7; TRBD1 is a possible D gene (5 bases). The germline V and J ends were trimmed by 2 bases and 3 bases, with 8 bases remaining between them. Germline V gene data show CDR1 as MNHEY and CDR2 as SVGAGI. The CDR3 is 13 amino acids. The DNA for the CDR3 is TGTGCCAGCAGTTACCAGGACAACTACGAGCAGTACTTC. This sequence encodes CASSYQDNYEQYF.

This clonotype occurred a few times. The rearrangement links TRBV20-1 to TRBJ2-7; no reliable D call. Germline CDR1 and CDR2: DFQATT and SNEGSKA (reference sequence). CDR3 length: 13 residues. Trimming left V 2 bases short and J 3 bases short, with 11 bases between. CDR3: CSARLGRNYEQYF. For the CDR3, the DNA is TGCAGTGCTAGACTAGGACGGAACTACGAGCAGTACTTC.

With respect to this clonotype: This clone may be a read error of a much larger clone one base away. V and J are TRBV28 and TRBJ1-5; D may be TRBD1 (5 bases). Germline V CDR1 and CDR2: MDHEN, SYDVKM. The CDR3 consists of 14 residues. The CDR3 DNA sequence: TGTGCCGGCAGACCTCGGGGGGACGGTCAGCCCCAGCATTTT. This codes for CAGRPRGDGQPQHF.

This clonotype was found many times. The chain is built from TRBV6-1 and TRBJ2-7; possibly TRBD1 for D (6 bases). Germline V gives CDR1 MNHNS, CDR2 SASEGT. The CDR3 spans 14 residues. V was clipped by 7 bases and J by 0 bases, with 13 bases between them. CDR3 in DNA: TGTGCCAGCAAGGATCAGGGGAGCTCCTACGAGCAGTACTTC. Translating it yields CASKDQGSSYEQYF.

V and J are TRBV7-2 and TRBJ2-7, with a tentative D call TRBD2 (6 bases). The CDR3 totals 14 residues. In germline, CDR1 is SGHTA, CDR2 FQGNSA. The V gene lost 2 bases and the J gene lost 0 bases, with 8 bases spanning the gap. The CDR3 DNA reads TGTGCCAGCAGCTTAATGCGGGGCTCCTACGAGCAGTACTTC. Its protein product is CASSLMRGSYEQYF.

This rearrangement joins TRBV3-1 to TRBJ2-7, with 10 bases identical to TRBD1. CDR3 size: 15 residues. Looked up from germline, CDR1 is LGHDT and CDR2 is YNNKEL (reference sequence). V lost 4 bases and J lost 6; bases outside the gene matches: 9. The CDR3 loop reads CASSPPRDRGGEQYF. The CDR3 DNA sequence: TGTGCCAGCAGCCCGCCCCGGGACAGGGGAGGCGAGCAGTACTTC.

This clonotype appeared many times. The CDR3 reads CASRTLTAMNTEAFF. The CDR3 DNA reads TGTGCCAGCAGGACTCTGACAGCCATGAACACTGAAGCTTTCTTT. The chain uses TRBV2 and TRBJ1-1; possibly TRBD1 for D (5 bases). CDR3 size: 15 residues. V was trimmed by 6 bases and J by 0 bases, leaving 14 bases between them. CDR1 is SNHLY, CDR2 FYNNEI, per germline.

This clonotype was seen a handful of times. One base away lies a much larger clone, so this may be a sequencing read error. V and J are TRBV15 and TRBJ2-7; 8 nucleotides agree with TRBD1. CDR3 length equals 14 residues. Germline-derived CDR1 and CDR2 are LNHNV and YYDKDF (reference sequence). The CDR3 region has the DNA TGTGCCACCGGCAGAGGGGGACAGGCCTACGAGCAGTACTTC. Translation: CATGRGGQAYEQYF.

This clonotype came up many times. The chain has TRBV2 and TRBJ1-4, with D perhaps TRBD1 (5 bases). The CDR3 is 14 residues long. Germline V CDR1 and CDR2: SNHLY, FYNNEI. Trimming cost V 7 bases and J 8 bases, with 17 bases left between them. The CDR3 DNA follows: TGTGCCAGCAAGGTTGGGGCGGTGGAAGAAAAACTGTTTTTT. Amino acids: CASKVGAVEEKLFF.

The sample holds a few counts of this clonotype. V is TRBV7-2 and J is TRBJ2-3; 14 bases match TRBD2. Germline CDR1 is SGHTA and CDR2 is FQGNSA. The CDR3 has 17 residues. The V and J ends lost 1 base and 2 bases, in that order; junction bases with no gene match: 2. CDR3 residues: CASSLEGLAGDTDTQYF. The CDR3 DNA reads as TGTGCCAGCAGCTTAGAGGGACTAGCGGGGGACACAGATACGCAGTATTTT.

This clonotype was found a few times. For the CDR3, the DNA is TGTGCCAGTGAGGGGGACACTGAAGCTTTCTTT. Amino acid sequence: CASEGDTEAFF. V gene TRBV7-9 combines with J gene TRBJ1-1, with D possibly being TRBD1 (6 bases). This CDR3 is built from 11 residues. V was clipped by 9 bases and J by 3 bases, with 8 bases between them. Germline CDR1 and CDR2: SEHNR and FQNEAQ (reference sequence).

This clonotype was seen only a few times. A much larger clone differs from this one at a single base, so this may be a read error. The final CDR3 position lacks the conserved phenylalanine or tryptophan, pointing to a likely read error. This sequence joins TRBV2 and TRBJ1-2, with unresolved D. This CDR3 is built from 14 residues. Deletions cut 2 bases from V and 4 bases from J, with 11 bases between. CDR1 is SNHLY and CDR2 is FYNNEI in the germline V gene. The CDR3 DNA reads TGTGCCAGCAGTGAACGACCGACACTCTATGGCTACACCCTC. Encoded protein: CASSERPTLYGYTL.

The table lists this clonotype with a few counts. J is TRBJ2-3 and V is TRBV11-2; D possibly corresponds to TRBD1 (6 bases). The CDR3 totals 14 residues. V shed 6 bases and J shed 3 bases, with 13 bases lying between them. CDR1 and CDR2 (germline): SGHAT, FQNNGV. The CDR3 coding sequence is TGTGCCAGCAGTAGAGACAGGTCAACAGATACGCAGTATTTT. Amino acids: CASSRDRSTDTQYF.

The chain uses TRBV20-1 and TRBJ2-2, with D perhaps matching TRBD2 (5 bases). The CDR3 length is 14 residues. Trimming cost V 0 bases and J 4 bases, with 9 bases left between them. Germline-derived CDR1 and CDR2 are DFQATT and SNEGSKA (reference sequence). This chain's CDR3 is CSARDGGGTGELFF. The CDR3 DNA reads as TGCAGTGCTAGAGATGGTGGAGGCACCGGGGAGCTGTTTTTT.